This entry features one T cell receptor beta chain sequence. This clonotype was observed a few times. What this receptor recognizes is not known. No base qualities exist here, and no much larger clone lies one base off it. The CDR3 goes from the cysteine to the phenylalanine over 13 residues. The sequence is cut down to CDR3 DNA, 39 bases in frame from base 1. CDR1 and CDR2, per the germline V gene (reference sequence), are GTSNPN and SVGIG. Here V drops 4 bases and J drops 6 bases, and the junction holds 8 bases not matched to any gene. Donors were 40 or so systemically healthy Caucasian individuals from Russia aged roughly 6 to 100 years. Each donor gave around 9.8 milliliters of peripheral blood, collected into EDTA-treated Vacutainer tubes. Ficoll-Paque density-gradient centrifugation was used to isolate PBMCs, with at least 6.5 million per sample. Trizol reagent was used to extract total RNA from the PBMCs, yielding at least 5.5 micrograms per sample. The percentages of naive CD45RAhigh/CD27high T cells were determined by flow cytometry on a PBMC aliquot from every donor.

This sample was taken from a study of blood T cells in healthy people across ages (dated by TCRdb to about 2015). About the investigation overall: Template switching captured roughly one uniquely barcoded TCR beta cDNA molecule per two T cells in model experiments. Using deep sequencing normalized with unique cDNA molecular identifiers, the study measured how TCR beta repertoire diversity changes with age. The donors were split into four age groups: young (average 16 years), middle-aged (nearly 40), aged (over 55) and long-lived (under 85). To avoid experimental bias, donors of different ages were distributed randomly across sequencing lanes. Using the same blood draw, the study looked at two additional independent replicas of 1 million unique cDNA reads for two donors, one aged 18 to 29 and the other aged 80 or older. On the study overall, not on this receptor specifically: Because profiling used bulk unsorted PBMCs, naive and antigen-experienced compartments could not be compared conclusively. There was a strong correlation between observed TCR beta diversity and the percentage of naive T cells measured by flow cytometry. Observed TCR beta diversity per million T cells fell roughly linearly with age, and a significant reduction was already apparent by age approximately 40. Compared with the aged group, more naive CD4+ T cells, fewer expanded clones and increased TCR diversity were shown by the long-lived group, suggesting age selection. Estimates of total diversity based on one million sequenced T cells were considered lower bounds and underestimates. Because donor CMV infection status was unknown, age-related changes in expanded clonotypes were potentially confounded.

The library was produced with 5' RACE. Sequencing relied on an Illumina HiSeq 2500. A second PCR of about 6 to 11 cycles was performed with a sample-barcoded 5' primer and a J-beta primer mix. A unique molecular identifier was introduced onto each TCR beta cDNA molecule by a template-switch 5' adaptor carrying 12 random nucleotides. Each sample yielded at least 2.5 million CDR3-containing paired-end reads. The Mint cDNA synthesis kit, primed by a TRBC-specific oligonucleotide, was used to synthesize first-strand cDNA from all RNA. Following uracil-DNA glycosylase treatment, a first 18-cycle PCR with universal primers M1SS and BC2_uni_R was performed on all cDNA. In the authors' own workflow: For normalization, 1 million high-quality reads, each with a distinct molecular identifier, were randomly selected from each sample. Reads with shared molecular identifiers were discarded instead of being binned into consensus sequences. MiTCR, set to a Q25 quality threshold and the strictest error-elimination algorithm, was used for CDR3 identification, clonotype clustering and error correction. A nonparametric unseen species model using Euler transformation provided a lower-bound estimate of total TCR beta diversity. TCRdb's own reprocessing of the public reads used fastp at Q25 and MiXCR and kept productive beta chains. Merged by CDR3 protein, the rows form single entries marked with the most common genes and DNA. It is TCRdb's table, rather than the study itself, that gives the V and J calls and clone size. Within this sample are roughly 1,500,000 distinct CDR3 sequences, with roughly a third of them counted one time only. The leading ten clones occupy around 11% of the sample.

The chain uses TRBV30 and TRBJ1-2, and 7 junctional nucleotides match TRBD1. This receptor was identified in a woman aged 30 to 39 in good health. Sequenced sample: blood. At the DNA level, the sequence is TGTGCCTGGAATCCCCGGGACAGCAATGGCTACACCTTC. Its product reads: CAWNPRDSNGYTF.